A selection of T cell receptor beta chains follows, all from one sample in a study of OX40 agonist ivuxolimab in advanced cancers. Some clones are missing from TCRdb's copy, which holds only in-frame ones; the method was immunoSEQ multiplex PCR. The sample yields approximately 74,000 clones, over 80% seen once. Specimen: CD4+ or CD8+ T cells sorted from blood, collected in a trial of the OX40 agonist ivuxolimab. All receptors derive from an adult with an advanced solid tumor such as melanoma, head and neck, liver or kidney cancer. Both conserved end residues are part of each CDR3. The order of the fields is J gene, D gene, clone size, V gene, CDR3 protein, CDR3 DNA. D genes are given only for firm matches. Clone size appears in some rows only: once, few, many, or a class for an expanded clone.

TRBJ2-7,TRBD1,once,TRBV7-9,CASSLGQGLAAYEQYF,TGTGCCAGCAGCTTGGGACAGGGTTTGGCGGCCTACGAGCAGTACTTC
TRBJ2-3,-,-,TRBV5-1,CASSSFFIADPNTDTQYF,TGCGCCAGCAGCTCGTTTTTCATAGCGGACCCGAACACAGATACGCAGTATTTT
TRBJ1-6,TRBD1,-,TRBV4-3,CASSQDLGTGGIAYNSPLHF,TGCGCCAGCAGCCAAGATCTTGGGACAGGGGGTATCGCCTATAATTCACCCCTCCACTTT
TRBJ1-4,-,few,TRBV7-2,CASSFFQGRANEKLFF,TGTGCCAGCAGCTTTTTCCAGGGGAGGGCTAATGAAAAACTGTTTTTT
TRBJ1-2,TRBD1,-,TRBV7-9,CASSLDNRGHGYTF,TGTGCCAGCAGCTTAGACAACAGGGGACATGGCTACACCTTC
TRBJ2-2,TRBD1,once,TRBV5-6,CASSSTGDTGELFF,TGTGCCAGCAGCTCCACAGGGGACACCGGGGAGCTGTTTTTT
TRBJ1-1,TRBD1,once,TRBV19,CASSIDRGRTAFF,TGTGCCAGTAGTATAGACAGGGGGCGGACAGCTTTCTTT
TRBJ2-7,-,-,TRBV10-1,CARGGGRAYEQYF,TGCGCCCGTGGGGGGGGCCGAGCCTACGAGCAGTACTTC
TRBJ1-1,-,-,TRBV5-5,CASSLWSNTEAFF,TGTGCCAGCAGCTTGTGGTCGAACACTGAAGCTTTCTTT
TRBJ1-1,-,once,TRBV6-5,CASSYSANTEAFF,TGTGCCAGCAGTTACTCTGCGAACACTGAAGCTTTCTTT